This T cell receptor beta chain was identified during a study of blood T cell repertoires in COVID-19 (dated by TCRdb to the early 2020s). Background for the entire study: Samples from collaborators originated in the United States, Italy and Spain and spanned both the acute and convalescent phases of COVID-19. Deeply sampled blood TCRbeta repertoires from subjects exposed to, actively infected with, or recovered from COVID-19 were included in the dataset. The prospective study material was composed of cDNA or gDNA derived from T cells, B-cell-depleted T cells, or PBMCs. Nearly every sample came with metadata listing a de-identified subject ID, COVID-19 status, age in years and sex. Where available, HLA class I and class II types were obtained from metadata supplied by the sample provider rather than from assay-based typing. Samples came from the ongoing ImmuneRACE study (first 160 participants) plus 1,254 subjects from 6 global collaborators. A freely available public database, intended as a resource for researchers studying the immune response to SARS-CoV-2, is where the repertoires were released. Broad study findings and their caveats: How much clinical and demographic metadata was included differed by source and by participant, and the metadata was provided uncurated.

TCRbeta CDR3 regions were amplified from genomic DNA by means of the immunoSEQ Assay, a bias-controlled multiplex PCR. Concerning the study's data processing: Within the assay, amplification of reference gene primers was used to estimate how many nucleated cells each sample contained. To quantify the absolute abundance of each unique TCRbeta CDR3 rearrangement, sequence reads were collapsed and filtered. For each sample, productive Simpson clonality was calculated as the square root of Simpson's diversity index over productive rearrangements. Drawn from immuneACCESS, this table holds only the in-frame rearrangements with V and J called that TCRdb kept. Clones are partly lost; checked studies trace under half to an unresolved V gene and leave the rest unexplained. The V and J calls and clone size come from that table; D and trimming were worked out from the DNA. The sample table lists some 190,000 clones, more than 80% of them with a count of one. Roughly 7.8% of the sample rests with the top ten.

CDR1 and CDR2, per the germline V gene (reference sequence), are SEHNR and FQNEAQ. Measured from the cysteine to the phenylalanine, the CDR3 is 12 residues long. Of all the DNA, just the CDR3 is kept, 36 bases in frame from base 1. The V end loses 5 bases and the J end loses 7 bases, and a stretch of 9 bases separates them. On this clone itself: Which antigen it targets is not known. No quality values exist for individual bases; no much larger clone is one base distant.

One collaborating source in Seattle enrolled patients while the patients were actively infected and followed the patients over time throughout the course of disease. The collaborating institutions used their own protocols to collect whole blood in K2EDTA tubes. For TCRbeta analysis, collaborator samples were shipped as frozen whole blood, as isolated PBMCs, or as DNA extracted from either sample type. The receptor comes from a woman aged 80 or over with COVID-19, enrolled during active disease. What was sequenced was peripheral blood. The V and J segments used are TRBV7-9 and TRBJ2-1, and the D gene may be TRBD1, 5 bases matching. At the DNA level, the sequence is TGTGCCAGCAGCGTACAGGTTAATGAGCAGTTCTTC. This is translated as CASSVQVNEQFF.